This T cell receptor (beta chain) was identified during a study of cytotoxic CD8 clonotypes in ibrutinib-treated CLL (dated by TCRdb to about 2021). With respect to the entire study: The cohort included around 15 treatment-naive and about a dozen relapsed/refractory patients; about 18 were IGHV unmutated. Every sample from remission and from progressive disease was obtained while the patients were still on ibrutinib. Response samples were obtained after a median of 12 months of treatment, with a range of roughly 6 to 36 months. Partial responses were observed in 24 patients and complete responses in 2; after a median follow-up of around 68 months, remission was maintained in around 14 patients and progression was observed in approximately 12. Cryopreserved peripheral blood mononuclear cells were collected before treatment, at response, and at either disease progression or sustained remission. Samples averaged approximately 260,000 productive templates and about 94,000 productive rearrangements. Longitudinal samples were obtainable from about 30% of the roughly 90 participants in the trial.

As encoded in the germline V gene, CDR1 is LGHNT while CDR2 is FRNRAP. V trim: 6 bases; J trim: 5 bases; unmatched bases: 8. The CDR3 contains 15 residues, cysteine and phenylalanine counted. Left in the record is the CDR3 DNA by itself, 45 bases read in frame from the first base. For TCR beta library preparation, approximately 2 micrograms of genomic DNA were isolated from cryopreserved PBMCs. High-throughput TCR beta sequencing was performed on longitudinal blood samples from CLL patients receiving ibrutinib monotherapy. Patients were enrolled in a phase 2 open-label single-center ibrutinib monotherapy trial. Summary of the overall study and its limitations: Sustained-remission and progressing patients did not have matched sampling times, and lymph node repertoires were not examined. Baseline clonality exceeded that of age-matched healthy donors and correlated strongly with circulating CD8+ T-cell counts. Clonality rose at ibrutinib response, remained stable during sustained remission, and dropped back toward baseline at progression. Public clonotypes were found to be uncommon and were observed to contract or remain stable during treatment; the increase in clonality was shown to reflect expansion of private clonotypes at ibrutinib response.

A word on this clone: The antigen it binds to is not known. Base qualities are not provided; no much larger clone lies one nucleotide away.

The goal of deep resolution MiSeq sequencing was a depth between 1 in 1 million and 1 in 200,000 T cells, and coverage averaged 10x per clonotype. The immunoSEQ hsTCRB Kit was used to generate the TCR beta libraries. In the authors' own workflow: ImmunoSEQ Data Assistant and ImmunoSEQ Analyzer were used for data analysis, and V, D and J genes were assigned according to IMGT definitions. Clonality was computed as one minus normalized Shannon entropy of productive rearrangement frequencies, ranging from 0 to 1. Only overrepresented clonotypes making up at least 0.05% of the repertoire of each patient were included in the public clonotype analysis. Repertoires from thirteen age-matched healthy donors in immuneACCESS were used as clonality controls. TCRdb's version of the immuneACCESS table is confined to in-frame rearrangements and falls short of the full clone set. An unresolved V gene accounts for under half of the shortfall where checked; the remainder is of unknown origin. For V, J and clone size, that table is used; D and trimming come from the DNA. This sample has 13,000 to 15,000 clones in its table, and 52% of those were observed once. Of the sample, roughly a third falls within the top ten clones.

In this chain, TRBV12-5 is recombined with TRBJ1-1; the junction holds 11 bases that match TRBD1. This TCR derives from a human donor with chronic lymphocytic leukemia. Material: PBMCs, obtained at an approximately 26-month disease-progression time point, from a patient treated with ibrutinib. For the CDR3, the sequence is CASGPGQGARTEAFF. The bases are TGTGCTAGTGGACCCGGACAGGGGGCAAGAACTGAAGCTTTCTTT.